This T cell receptor (beta chain) was identified during a study of blood T cell repertoires in COVID-19. Looking at the study overall: The United States, Italy and Spain were the sources of the acute and convalescent COVID-19 samples. T cells, B-cell-depleted T cells, or PBMCs provided the cDNA or gDNA that served as material.

CDR3 length equals 15 residues. Germline V gene sequence: CDR1 SGHNT, CDR2 YYREEE (reference sequence). After removal of 3 bases from V and 4 bases from J, the junction contained 8 bases not matched to a gene. In the original processing: Amplification from reference gene primers served as the basis for estimated nucleated cell counts. Only in-frame clones appear in the TCRdb table, and some are missing; sequencing was by immunoSEQ multiplex PCR. V, J and clone size were drawn from that table, and D and trimming were deduced from the DNA. The sample yields 140,000 to 150,000 clones, 65% to 85% seen once.

The sequence derives from a man aged 45 to 65 with active or convalescent COVID-19. This sequence joins TRBV5-4 and TRBJ2-5, with TRBD1 matching over 8 bases. Material for sequencing was peripheral blood. Written as DNA, the CDR3 is TGTGCCAGCAGCTGGACCTCAGGGGGCGGAGAGACCCAGTACTTC. It translates to CASSWTSGGGETQYF.